The source of this T cell receptor (beta chain) is a study of T cell responses to AZD1222 COVID-19 vaccine. As for the study in general: Doses given second, at about 4 or about 12 weeks, were pooled.

Sequencing used immunoSEQ multiplex PCR; TCRdb keeps in-frame clones, though not all of them. This table holds 120,000 or so clones, 88% found once. The source of this sequence is an adult in good health. Sequencing used peripheral blood, obtained on day 0 of AZD1222 vaccination.

The DNA for the CDR3 is TGTGCCAGCAGCTTAGAGCGGGGAGCGGGGTCGAACACTGAAGCTTTCTTT. Translation gives CASSLERGAGSNTEAFF. The chain combines TRBV7-9 with TRBJ1-1; D is uncertain. This CDR3 contains 17 residues. From germline, CDR1 is SEHNR and CDR2 FQNEAQ (reference sequence). Trimming cost V 1 base and J 1 base, with 16 bases left between them.